This T cell receptor beta chain was recovered during a study of post-analysis software for immune sequencing data. Study information: As for disease course, relapsing-remitting, secondary progressive and progressive-relapsing multiple sclerosis were all included. General study points: Roughly 5 TRBV segments, TRBV5-6, TRBV5-1 and TRBV20-1 among them, were found more frequent in patients than controls.

The CDR3 runs 13 residues. In germline, CDR1 is MDHEN, CDR2 SYDVKM. Trimming stripped 5 bases from V and 3 bases from J, with 10 bases between. Built from TCR beta cDNA, the libraries had unique molecular identifiers in them. TCRdb analysed the PCR reads with MiXCR anew, one entry per CDR3 protein. The table shows hundreds of thousands of distinct CDR3 sequences, with roughly 30% occurring only once. This clonotype was seen only a few times. Its antigen is unknown. The origin of this receptor is a girl aged 5 to 17 with multiple sclerosis. The sample consisted of blood. The chain is built from TRBV28 and TRBJ2-5, with D uncertain. The CDR3 DNA follows: TGTGCCAGCAGTCTCCTTTCGGAAGAGACCCAGTACTTC. This translates into CASSLLSEETQYF.